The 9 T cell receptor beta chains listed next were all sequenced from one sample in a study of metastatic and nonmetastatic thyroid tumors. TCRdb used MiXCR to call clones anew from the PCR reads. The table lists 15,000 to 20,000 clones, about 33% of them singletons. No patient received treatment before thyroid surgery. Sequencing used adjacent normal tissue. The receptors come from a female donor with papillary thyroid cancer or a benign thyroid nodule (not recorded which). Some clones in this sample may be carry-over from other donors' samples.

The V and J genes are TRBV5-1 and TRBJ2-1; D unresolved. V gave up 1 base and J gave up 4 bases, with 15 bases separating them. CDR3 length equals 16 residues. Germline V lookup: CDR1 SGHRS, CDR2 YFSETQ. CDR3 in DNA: TGCGCCAGCAGCTTGCTTGGGTCAGAGAATTACAATGAGCAGTTCTTC. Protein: CASSLLGSENYNEQFF.

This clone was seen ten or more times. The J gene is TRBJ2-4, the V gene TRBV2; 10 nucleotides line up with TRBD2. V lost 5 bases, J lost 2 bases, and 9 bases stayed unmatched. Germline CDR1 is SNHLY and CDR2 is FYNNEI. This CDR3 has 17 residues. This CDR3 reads CASSFYTSGATKNIQYF. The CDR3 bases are TGTGCCAGCAGTTTCTACACTAGCGGGGCAACCAAAAACATTCAGTACTTC.

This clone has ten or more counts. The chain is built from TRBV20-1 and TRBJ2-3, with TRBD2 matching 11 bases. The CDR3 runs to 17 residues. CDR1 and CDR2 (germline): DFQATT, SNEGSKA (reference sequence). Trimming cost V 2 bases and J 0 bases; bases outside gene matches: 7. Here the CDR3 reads CSARLPSSGGSTDTQYF. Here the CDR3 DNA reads TGCAGTGCTAGACTTCCGTCTAGCGGGGGGAGCACAGATACGCAGTATTTT.

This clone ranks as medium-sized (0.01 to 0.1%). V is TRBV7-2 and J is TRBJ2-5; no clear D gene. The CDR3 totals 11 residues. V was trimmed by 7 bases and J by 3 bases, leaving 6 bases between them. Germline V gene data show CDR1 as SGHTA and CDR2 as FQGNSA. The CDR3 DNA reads TGTGCCAGCACCGCCGAAGAGACCCAGTACTTC. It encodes CASTAEETQYF.

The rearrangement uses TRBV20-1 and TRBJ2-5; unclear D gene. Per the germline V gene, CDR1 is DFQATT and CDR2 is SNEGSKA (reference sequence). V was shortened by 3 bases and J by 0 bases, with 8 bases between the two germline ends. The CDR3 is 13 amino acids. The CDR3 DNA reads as TGCAGTGCTAGTGTTGGAGACCAAGAGACCCAGTACTTC. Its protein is CSASVGDQETQYF.

In nucleotides, the CDR3 is TGTGCCAGTAGTAACCACCAGGGAATGAACACTGAAGCTTTCTTT. It codes for CASSNHQGMNTEAFF. The V and J genes are TRBV19 and TRBJ1-1, with D possibly matching TRBD1 (5 bases). Germline V gives CDR1 LNHDA, CDR2 SQIVND (reference sequence). This CDR3 is 15 amino acids long. The germline V and J ends were trimmed by 4 bases and 0 bases, with 12 bases remaining between them. The whole variable domain, remainder taken from reference TRBV19 and TRBJ1-1, is DGGITQSPKYLFRKEGQNVTLSCEQNLNHDAMYWYRQDPGQGLRLIYYSQIVNDFQKGDIAEGYSVSREKKESFPLTVTSAQKNPTAFYLCASSNHQGMNTEAFFGQGTRLTVV.

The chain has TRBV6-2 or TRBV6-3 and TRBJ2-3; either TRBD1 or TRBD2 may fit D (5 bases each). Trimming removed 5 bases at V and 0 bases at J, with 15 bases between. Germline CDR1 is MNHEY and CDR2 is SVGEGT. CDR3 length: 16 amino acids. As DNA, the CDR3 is TGTGCCAGCAGTCACTTCGGGGACCCAAGCACAGATACGCAGTATTTT. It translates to CASSHFGDPSTDTQYF.

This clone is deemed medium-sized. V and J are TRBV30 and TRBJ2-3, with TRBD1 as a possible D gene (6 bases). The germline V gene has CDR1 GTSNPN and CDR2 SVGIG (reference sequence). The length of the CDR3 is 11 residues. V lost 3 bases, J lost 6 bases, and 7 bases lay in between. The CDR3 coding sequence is TGTGCCTGGAGGCAGGGGGATACGCAGTATTTT. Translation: CAWRQGDTQYF.

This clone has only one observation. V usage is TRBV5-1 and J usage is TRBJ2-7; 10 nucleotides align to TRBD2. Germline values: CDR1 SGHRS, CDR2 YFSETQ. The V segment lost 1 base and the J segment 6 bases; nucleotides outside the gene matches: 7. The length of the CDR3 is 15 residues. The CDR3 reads CASSLLQGLASEQYF. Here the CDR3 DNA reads TGCGCCAGCAGCTTGCTGCAGGGACTAGCGTCCGAGCAGTACTTC.